The 29 T cell receptor beta chains presented below share a single source sample, sequenced in a study of T cells in Graves' hyperthyroidism and ophthalmopathy. Amplified TCR beta CDR3 regions came from RNA transcripts. The HTBI set primed first-round TCR CDR3 RT-PCR. MiXCR, run by TCRdb on the multiplex PCR reads, gives a single entry per CDR3 protein. The profile shows over 550,000 distinct CDR3 sequences, 16% of them singletons. The source material was blood. These receptors all stem from a young woman with Graves' hyperthyroidism.

This clonotype showed up just once. This sequence may be a read error, since a much larger clone differs from it by one base. V gene TRBV12-3 or TRBV12-4 combines with J gene TRBJ1-5; weak D call: TRBD1 (6 bases). The CDR3 length is 17 residues. V was cut by 3 bases and J by 6 bases, with 21 bases left in between. The CDR3 DNA reads as TGTGCCAGCAGTTTCGGGGTGGGGCAGGGGCGGAGTCAGCCCCAGCATTTT. This sequence encodes CASSFGVGQGRSQPQHF.

This clonotype has a count of ten or more. The V call is TRBV2, the J call TRBJ2-5, with unresolved D. The CDR3 sequence is 10 residues long. V lost 10 bases, J lost 5 bases, and 8 bases lay in between. Germline V lookup: CDR1 SNHLY, CDR2 FYNNEI. CDR3 coding DNA: TGTGCCACGAGGTGGGAGACCCAGTACTTC. Protein product: CATRWETQYF.

This clonotype was counted a few times. The chain combines TRBV27 with TRBJ1-6; a possible D gene is TRBD1 (5 bases). The germline gives CDR1 MNHEY, CDR2 SMNVEV (reference sequence). V lost 4 bases and J lost 0, with 13 bases in between. The CDR3 contains 17 residues. Here the CDR3 DNA reads TGTGCCAGCAGTTCAAGACAGCTAAACTCCTATAATTCACCCCTCCACTTT. It specifies CASSSRQLNSYNSPLHF.

Comments on this clonotype: A much larger clonotype is one base distant, so this may be a read error. The V gene is TRBV29-1, the J gene TRBJ2-5, with D perhaps TRBD2 (5 bases). The ends were cut back, 4 bases at V and 4 bases at J, with 7 bases in the middle. Germline CDR1 is SQVTM and CDR2 is ANQGSEA. The CDR3 is made up of 11 amino acids. CDR3 coding DNA: TGCAGCGTTGGAGGGAGAGAGACCCAGTACTTC. Its translation is CSVGGRETQYF. The full variable domain, completed using reference TRBV29-1 and TRBJ2-5, is SAVISQKPSRDICQRGTSLTIQCQVDSQVTMMFWYRQQPGQSLTLIATANQGSEATYESGFVIDKFPISRPNLTFSTLTVSNMSPEDSSIYLCSVGGRETQYFGPGTRLLVL.

This clonotype has a handful of counts. V is TRBV7-9 and J is TRBJ2-1; D gene unclear. This CDR3 contains 13 residues. V lost 5 bases and J lost 8, with 13 bases in between. CDR1 and CDR2 from the germline V gene are SEHNR and FQNEAQ (reference sequence). CDR3 sequence reads: CASSPLNSDEQFF. The CDR3 bases are TGTGCCAGCAGCCCCCTTAACAGCGATGAGCAGTTCTTC. The entire variable domain, with the rest obtained from reference TRBV7-9 and TRBJ2-1, is as follows: DTGVSQNPRHKITKRGQNVTFRCDPISEHNRLYWYRQTLGQGPEFLTYFQNEAQLEKSRLLSDRFSAERPKGSFSTLEIQRTEQGDSAMYLCASSPLNSDEQFFGPGTRLTVL.

The chain uses TRBV6-5 and TRBJ1-1; TRBD1 matches 7 bases. Trimming took 2 bases from V and 4 from J; bases not matched to a gene: 7. This CDR3 is 15 amino acids long. Germline CDR1 and CDR2: MNHEY and SVGAGI. The CDR3 nucleotides are TGTGCCAGCAGTTACGGCGACAGGGCGAGCACTGAAGCTTTCTTT. Translating it yields CASSYGDRASTEAFF.

In its sample, this clonotype was seen a few times. The V gene is TRBV24-1, the J gene TRBJ2-3; 8 bases are shared with TRBD2. The germline gives CDR1 KGHDR, CDR2 SFDVKD. The CDR3 contains 17 residues. J gave up 3 bases and V 3 bases, and 10 bases lay outside the gene matches. The CDR3 DNA follows: TGTGCCACCAGTGATCCGACCCCGTCTAGCGGGACAGATACGCAGTATTTT. The encoded protein is CATSDPTPSSGTDTQYF.

This clonotype was counted many times. The rearrangement joins TRBV3-1 to TRBJ2-7, with D possibly TRBD2 on 6 matching bases. V was trimmed by 6 bases and J by 0 bases, leaving 12 bases between them. Germline CDR1 and CDR2: LGHDT and YNNKEL (reference sequence). The CDR3 contains 14 residues. The CDR3 region is CASSPHGSSYEQYF. The CDR3 nucleotides are TGTGCCAGCAGTCCCCACGGGAGCTCCTACGAGCAGTACTTC.

The J gene is TRBJ1-2, the V gene TRBV6-1; the D gene is possibly TRBD1 (5 bases). This CDR3 has 15 amino acids. Trimming removed 6 bases at V and 0 bases at J, with 14 bases between. CDR1 and CDR2 from the germline V gene are MNHNS and SASEGT. CDR3 residues: CASSGWDGSNYGYTF. As DNA, the CDR3 is TGTGCCAGCAGCGGCTGGGACGGCTCTAACTATGGCTACACCTTC.

This clonotype showed up many times. The chain combines TRBV28 with TRBJ2-2; TRBD2 matches at 11 bases. Germline assignment: CDR1 MDHEN and CDR2 SYDVKM. The CDR3 covers 16 residues. The V and J ends lost 6 bases and 6 bases, in that order; junction bases with no gene match: 9. CDR3 DNA sequence: TGTGCCAGCAGGCTTACTAGCGGGAGTGGTGCCGGGGAGCTGTTTTTT. Translation: CASRLTSGSGAGELFF.

The chain employs TRBV29-1 and TRBJ2-7; no clear D gene. The CDR3 contains 12 residues. The V end lost 4 bases, the J end lost 1 base, and 8 bases lay between the germline ends. Per germline, CDR1 SQVTM and CDR2 ANQGSEA. The CDR3 DNA reads as TGCAGCGTTGCGCAACGGTCCTACGAGCAGTACTTC. Protein sequence: CSVAQRSYEQYF.

This chain uses TRBV9 with TRBJ1-2; tentatively, D is TRBD1 (6 bases). The CDR3 covers 12 residues. Trimming took off 5 bases at V and 4 bases at J, with 9 bases between the two ends. CDR1 is SGDLS, CDR2 YYNGEE, per germline. For the CDR3, the DNA is TGTGCCAGCAGGGGGGCCAGCTATGGCTACACCTTC. Residues: CASRGASYGYTF.

This clonotype was detected ten times or more. The V and J genes are TRBV20-1 and TRBJ1-1, with 7 bases matching TRBD1. The germline V gene has CDR1 DFQATT and CDR2 SNEGSKA (reference sequence). This CDR3 has 13 amino acids. CDR3 region: CRRGQPLGTEAFF. CDR3 nucleotide sequence: TGCAGACGGGGACAGCCCCTGGGGACTGAAGCTTTCTTT.

This clonotype was found a few times. V usage is TRBV28 and J usage is TRBJ2-7; 7 nucleotides agree with TRBD1. The germline V gene encodes CDR1 MDHEN and CDR2 SYDVKM. The CDR3 sequence is 15 residues long. V gave up 5 bases and J gave up 0 bases; unmatched junction bases: 7. In nucleotides, the CDR3 is TGTGCCAGCAGTCCGACAGGGATCAGCTCCTACGAGCAGTACTTC. Protein product: CASSPTGISSYEQYF. Drawing the rest from reference TRBV28 and TRBJ2-7, the complete variable domain is DVKVTQSSRYLVKRTGEKVFLECVQDMDHENMFWYRQDPGLGLRLIYFSYDVKMKEKGDIPEGYSVSREKKERFSLILESASTNQTSMYLCASSPTGISSYEQYFGPGTRLTVT.

This clonotype was counted between two and nine times. The rearrangement uses TRBV5-4 and TRBJ2-7; D is unclear. Trimming took 0 bases from V and 5 from J, leaving 12 bases between them. The germline gives CDR1 SGHNT, CDR2 YYREEE (reference sequence). The CDR3 runs 14 residues. The CDR3 protein is CASSLDIKSNEQYF. For the CDR3, the DNA is TGTGCCAGCAGCTTGGACATTAAGTCCAACGAGCAGTACTTC.

On this clonotype itself: A much larger clone is a single base away; this may be a read error. The genes are TRBV11-2 and TRBJ2-3; no reliable D call. The germline gives CDR1 SGHAT, CDR2 FQNNGV. Trimming took 5 bases from V and 2 from J, leaving 8 bases between them. This CDR3 has 13 residues. CDR3 DNA: TGTGCCAGCAGCGCCCCTAACACAGATACGCAGTATTTT. This codes for CASSAPNTDTQYF. The variable domain in full, with the rest retrieved from reference TRBV11-2 and TRBJ2-3, is EAGVAQSPRYKIIEKRQSVAFWCNPISGHATLYWYQQILGQGPKLLIQFQNNGVVDDSQLPKDRFSAERLKGVDSTLKIQPAKLEDSAVYLCASSAPNTDTQYFGPGTRLTVL.

This chain links TRBV4-3 with TRBJ1-6; D ambiguous. From germline, CDR1 is LGHNA and CDR2 YSLEER. The ends were cut back, 1 base at V and 5 bases at J, with 6 bases in the middle. The CDR3 is made up of 14 amino acids. The CDR3 protein is CASSQGTDNSPLHF. CDR3 coding DNA: TGCGCCAGCAGCCAAGGCACAGATAATTCACCCCTCCACTTT.

The chain employs TRBV29-1 and TRBJ2-3; TRBD2 might be the D (6 bases). Germline V gene sequence: CDR1 SQVTM, CDR2 ANQGSEA. Trimming stripped 4 bases from V and 0 bases from J, with 11 bases between. The CDR3 has 14 residues. CDR3 sequence: CSVVGGPSTDTQYF. The CDR3 bases are TGCAGCGTTGTTGGAGGGCCTAGCACAGATACGCAGTATTTT.

The genes are TRBV6-1 and TRBJ2-3; 12 bases match TRBD2. Per the germline V gene, CDR1 is MNHNS and CDR2 is SASEGT. This CDR3 has 16 amino acids. The V segment lost 7 bases and the J segment 3 bases; nucleotides outside the gene matches: 8. DNA of the CDR3: TGTGCCAGCACCTTTACCGGGACTAGCGGGACAGATACGCAGTATTTT. It translates to CASTFTGTSGTDTQYF.

This clonotype has a count of ten or more. V and J are TRBV28 and TRBJ1-5; D perhaps matches TRBD1 (5 bases). Germline CDR1 MDHEN, CDR2 SYDVKM. V was trimmed by 3 bases and J by 1 base, leaving 16 bases between them. The CDR3 runs to 17 residues. This chain's CDR3 is CASSLRGWDRSNQPQHF. As DNA, the CDR3 is TGTGCCAGCAGTTTGAGGGGATGGGATAGGAGCAATCAGCCCCAGCATTTT. Full variable domain (remainder filled in from reference TRBV28 and TRBJ1-5): DVKVTQSSRYLVKRTGEKVFLECVQDMDHENMFWYRQDPGLGLRLIYFSYDVKMKEKGDIPEGYSVSREKKERFSLILESASTNQTSMYLCASSLRGWDRSNQPQHFGDGTRLSIL.

The chain has TRBV12-3 or TRBV12-4 and TRBJ1-6, with TRBD1 matching over 8 bases. This CDR3 has 16 residues. The V and J ends lost 5 bases and 4 bases, in that order; junction bases with no gene match: 7. CDR3: CASSVDRVEYNSPLHF. The CDR3 DNA reads as TGTGCCAGCAGTGTGGACAGGGTCGAGTATAATTCACCCCTCCACTTT.

This clonotype occurred many times. The chain is built from TRBV7-2 and TRBJ2-5; the match to TRBD1 covers 11 bases. From germline, CDR1 is SGHTA and CDR2 FQGNSA. J was trimmed by 8 bases and V by 5 bases; bases with no gene match: 4. The CDR3 length is 13 residues. CDR3 coding DNA: TGTGCCAGCAGCCGGGACAGGGGGAGTACCCAGTACTTC. Amino acids: CASSRDRGSTQYF.

This clonotype appeared many times. The chain is built from TRBV20-1 and TRBJ2-5, with TRBD2 identical over 14 bases. Germline CDR1 and CDR2: DFQATT and SNEGSKA (reference sequence). This CDR3 is 17 amino acids long. J lost 7 bases, V lost 6 bases, and 16 bases had no gene match. CDR3 in amino acids: CSATKLTSGRGPVTQYF. DNA for the CDR3: TGCAGTGCGACGAAATTGACTAGCGGGAGGGGCCCGGTGACCCAGTACTTC.

This clonotype was counted a few times. CDR3 sequence (DNA): TGTGCCAGTAAGCAGCGGGCCTACGAGCAGTACTTC. Translating gives CASKQRAYEQYF. The chain carries TRBV2 and TRBJ2-7; maybe TRBD2 (6 bases). The CDR3 runs 12 residues. V gave up 9 bases and J gave up 2 bases, with 11 bases separating them. Germline CDR1 SNHLY, CDR2 FYNNEI.

This clonotype was counted many times. The chain employs TRBV5-5 and TRBJ2-3; D is uncertain. The CDR3 contains 18 residues. V lost 3 bases to trimming and J lost 0 bases, with 20 bases between them. Germline V gene lookup returns CDR1 SGHKS and CDR2 YYEKEE (reference sequence). CDR3 region: CASSSPQDQPTSTDTQYF. The CDR3 bases are TGTGCCAGCAGCTCCCCCCAGGACCAACCCACTAGCACAGATACGCAGTATTTT.

There are many counts of this clonotype. The chain carries TRBV7-2 and TRBJ2-5, with TRBD1 as a possible D gene (5 bases). The V end was cut by 6 bases, the J end by 4 bases, with 12 bases between. This CDR3 comprises 13 residues. Germline loops: CDR1 SGHTA, CDR2 FQGNSA. The DNA for the CDR3 is TGTGCCAGCAGGCCTGGGGCAGGAGAGACCCAGTACTTC. Translation gives CASRPGAGETQYF. Complete variable domain (other parts from reference TRBV7-2 and TRBJ2-5): GAGVSQSPSNKVTEKGKDVELRCDPISGHTALYWYRQSLGQGLEFLIYFQGNSAPDKSGLPSDRFSAERTGGSVSTLTIQRTQQEDSAVYLCASRPGAGETQYFGPGTRLLVL.

This clonotype was seen only a few times. The V and J genes are TRBV4-1 and TRBJ2-1; TRBD2 is a possible D gene (6 bases). Per the germline V gene, CDR1 is MGHRA and CDR2 is YSYEKL. The CDR3 sequence is 20 residues long. Trimming stripped 1 base from V and 4 bases from J, with 26 bases between. The DNA of the CDR3 is TGCGCCAGCAGCCAAGCCTCGATCCGGTTCGGCGGACTATCGTACAATGAGCAGTTCTTC. Residues: CASSQASIRFGGLSYNEQFF.

A word on this clonotype: A much larger clone differs from this one at a single base, so this may be a read error. V is TRBV19 and J is TRBJ1-1; 8 bases agree with TRBD1. CDR1 and CDR2 from the germline V gene are LNHDA and SQIVND (reference sequence). J lost 4 bases, V lost 1 base, and 2 bases had no gene match. The CDR3 covers 14 residues. The CDR3 DNA is TGTGCCAGTAGTATAGGGGACAGGACCACTGAAGCTTTCTTT. Protein sequence: CASSIGDRTTEAFF.

This clonotype was recorded at least ten times. This sequence joins TRBV12-3 or TRBV12-4 and TRBJ1-2; 10 bases line up with TRBD1. The CDR3 is 18 residues long. After removal of 0 bases from V and 5 bases from J, the junction contained 12 bases not matched to a gene. The CDR3 nucleotides read TGTGCCAGCAGTTTAGCTGGACAGGGGGTTTACCTAACTTATGGCTACACCTTC. Protein: CASSLAGQGVYLTYGYTF.